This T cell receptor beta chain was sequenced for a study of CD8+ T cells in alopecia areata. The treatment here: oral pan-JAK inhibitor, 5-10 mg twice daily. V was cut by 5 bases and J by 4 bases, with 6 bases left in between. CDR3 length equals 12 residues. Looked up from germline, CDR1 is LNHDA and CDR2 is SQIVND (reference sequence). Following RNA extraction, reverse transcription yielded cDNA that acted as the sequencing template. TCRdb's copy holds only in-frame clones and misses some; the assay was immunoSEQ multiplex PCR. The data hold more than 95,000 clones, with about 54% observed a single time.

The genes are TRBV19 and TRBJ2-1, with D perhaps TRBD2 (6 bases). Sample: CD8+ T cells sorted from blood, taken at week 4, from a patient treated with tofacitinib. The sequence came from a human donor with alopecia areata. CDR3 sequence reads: CASSGGYNEQFF. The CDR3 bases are TGTGCCAGTAGTGGGGGGTACAATGAGCAGTTCTTC. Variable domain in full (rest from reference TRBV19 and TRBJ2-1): DGGITQSPKYLFRKEGQNVTLSCEQNLNHDAMYWYRQDPGQGLRLIYYSQIVNDFQKGDIAEGYSVSREKKESFPLTVTSAQKNPTAFYLCASSGGYNEQFFGPGTRLTVL.